This T cell receptor beta chain was identified in a study of shared clonotypes between healthy human individuals. General observations from the study: Some naive CD4 clonotypes, around 5%, turned up in common across several donors.

Per germline, CDR1 LNHDA and CDR2 SQIVND (reference sequence). This CDR3 is built from 15 residues. V shed 4 bases and J shed 2 bases, with 12 bases lying between them. In the case of this clone: Its antigen remains unidentified.

Profiling relied on immunoSEQ multiplex PCR, and the TCRdb table lists in-frame clones only, not all of them. The profile shows some 690,000 clones, less than 95% of them singletons. This receptor was taken from a young man in good health. Some clones in this sample may be carry-over from other donors' samples. Sequencing was performed on memory CD8+ T cells from PBMCs. The subset: CD45RO+ cells pooled with CCR7-negative TemRA cells. The chain links TRBV19 to TRBJ1-5; D unresolved. In DNA form, the CDR3 reads TGTGCCAGTAGTAACGTCCCAGGAGGCAATCAGCCCCAGCATTTT. Its translation is CASSNVPGGNQPQHF.